This T cell receptor (beta chain) was observed in a study of blood T cell repertoires in COVID-19. How the authors handled the data: Amplification from reference gene primers served as the basis for estimated nucleated cell counts. Measured with immunoSEQ multiplex PCR; TCRdb has only the in-frame clones, and not every one. V and J calls and clone size are given by that table; D and trimming were obtained from the DNA. The sample has some 56,000 clones, 89% seen once; the top ten hold about 46%. V dropped 4 bases and J dropped 2 bases, with 14 bases sitting between them. The germline V gene has CDR1 LGHNA and CDR2 YSLEER. The CDR3 loop spans 15 amino acids.

The chain is built from TRBV4-3 and TRBJ1-2; maybe TRBD1 (6 bases). Sequencing was performed on peripheral blood. The source of this sequence is a woman aged 60-70 years with COVID-19, enrolled during active disease. CDR3 sequence (DNA): TGCGCCAGCAGCCTCGACTGGACAGCCAACTATGGCTACACCTTC. Encoded protein: CASSLDWTANYGYTF.